The 27 T cell receptor beta chains given below trace back to one sample, sequenced in a study of blood T cells in healthy people across ages. Using a J-beta primer mix together with a sample-barcoded 5' primer, a second PCR was run for about 6 to 12 cycles. TCRdb processed the 5' RACE reads anew with MiXCR; each CDR3 protein has one entry. This table has roughly 1.4 million distinct CDR3 sequences, 59% appearing once. Material: blood. The receptors were sampled from a man younger than 35 in good health.

The sample holds a few counts of this clonotype. The V and J genes are TRBV6-6 and TRBJ1-4, with no clear D. The CDR3 runs to 12 residues. Trimming cost V 2 bases and J 5 bases, with 3 bases left between them. CDR1 is MNHNY and CDR2 is SVGAGI in the germline V gene (reference sequence). CDR3 DNA sequence: TGTGCCAGCAGTTACGGGAATGAAAAACTGTTTTTT. Encoded protein: CASSYGNEKLFF.

The rearrangement uses TRBV12-3 or TRBV12-4 and TRBJ1-6; unclear D gene. The V end was cut by 5 bases, the J end by 7 bases, with 15 bases between. This CDR3 is built from 15 residues. The CDR3 DNA sequence: TGTGCCAGCAGTCCGGGTTTTTGGGAAAATTCACCCCTCCACTTT. It codes for CASSPGFWENSPLHF.

This clonotype has only a few counts. This chain joins TRBV4-1 and TRBJ1-5; no clear D. V was cut by 4 bases and J by 7 bases, with 20 bases left in between. Germline V gene sequence: CDR1 MGHRA, CDR2 YSYEKL. This CDR3 is 16 amino acids long. CDR3 protein: CASSLRDMALSQPQHF. CDR3 sequence (DNA): TGCGCCAGCAGCCTCCGGGATATGGCATTATCGCAGCCCCAGCATTTT.

The chain combines TRBV9 with TRBJ1-2; 7 bases align to TRBD1. The trim removed 0 bases at V and 4 bases at J, leaving 6 bases unmatched. The CDR3 covers 15 residues. The germline CDR1 and CDR2 sequences are SGDLS and YYNGEE. CDR3 loop: CASSVETGPFYGYTF. The CDR3 coding sequence is TGTGCCAGCAGCGTAGAGACAGGGCCATTCTATGGCTACACCTTC.

This sequence joins TRBV10-3 and TRBJ1-4, with 7 bases aligning to TRBD1. CDR3 length equals 14 residues. CDR1 ENHRY and CDR2 SYGVKD come from the germline V gene. V shed 4 bases and J 5 bases; nucleotides not matched to a gene: 4. The CDR3 sequence is CAISAGQENEKLFF. The DNA of the CDR3 is TGTGCCATCAGTGCCGGACAGGAGAATGAAAAACTGTTTTTT.

A single count supports this clonotype. The rearrangement joins TRBV5-5 to TRBJ2-1; D is perhaps TRBD2 (5 bases). V lost 3 bases, J lost 9 bases, and 16 bases lay in between. There are 14 residues in the CDR3. Germline V gene lookup returns CDR1 SGHKS and CDR2 YYEKEE (reference sequence). The CDR3, as DNA: TGTGCCAGCAGCTCTACTAGACTGGGAAGTGAGCAGTTCTTC. It translates to CASSSTRLGSEQFF.

The rearrangement links TRBV7-9 to TRBJ2-1, with D unresolved. The CDR3 extends over 13 amino acids. Trimming removed 6 bases from V and 8 bases from J, with 14 bases in between. The germline V gene has CDR1 SEHNR and CDR2 FQNEAQ (reference sequence). The CDR3, as DNA: TGTGCCAGCAGAAGAGCGCCCCTTGATGAGCAGTTCTTC. Protein product: CASRRAPLDEQFF.

The chain employs TRBV6-6 and TRBJ1-1; TRBD1 matches at 8 bases. Germline CDR1 is MNHNY and CDR2 is SVGAGI (reference sequence). The V and J ends lost 5 bases and 11 bases, in that order; junction bases with no gene match: 7. The CDR3 has 12 residues. The CDR3 loop reads CASSQTGAAAFF. CDR3 in DNA: TGTGCCAGCAGTCAGACAGGGGCTGCGGCTTTCTTT.

The chain carries TRBV9 and TRBJ2-1; D unresolved. This CDR3 has 17 amino acids. V lost 3 bases to trimming and J lost 0 bases, with 16 bases between them. Germline CDR1 is SGDLS and CDR2 is YYNGEE. CDR3 in amino acids: CASSALGKEGSYNEQFF. The CDR3, as DNA: TGTGCCAGCAGCGCCCTAGGGAAAGAAGGCTCCTACAATGAGCAGTTCTTC.

V gene TRBV12-3 or TRBV12-4 combines with J gene TRBJ2-1; 11 nucleotides align to TRBD2. V shed 6 bases, J shed 10 bases, and the junction held 5 bases outside the gene matches. This CDR3 comprises 13 residues. The CDR3, as DNA: TGTGCCAGCAGACGTAGCGGGGGGGAGGAGCAGTTCTTC. Protein sequence: CASRRSGGEEQFF.

The chain carries TRBV4-3 and TRBJ2-3; tentatively, D is TRBD1 (5 bases). Germline V lookup: CDR1 LGHNA, CDR2 YSLEER. The ends were cut back, 0 bases at V and 3 bases at J, with 7 bases in the middle. The CDR3 is made up of 14 amino acids. Here the CDR3 reads CASSQEGVTDTQYF. CDR3 sequence (DNA): TGCGCCAGCAGCCAAGAAGGGGTTACAGATACGCAGTATTTT.

The V and J genes are TRBV11-2 and TRBJ2-3; perhaps TRBD1 as D (6 bases). The CDR3 is 14 residues long. CDR1 and CDR2 from the germline V gene are SGHAT and FQNNGV. V was trimmed by 0 bases and J by 7 bases, leaving 11 bases between them. Written as DNA, the CDR3 is TGTGCCAGCAGCTTAGATCCCAGGGGTTATACGCAGTATTTT. Its protein product is CASSLDPRGYTQYF.

V is TRBV13 and J is TRBJ2-7, with D possibly called TRBD1 or TRBD2 (5 bases each). The V gene's germline CDR1 is PRHDT and CDR2 FYEKMQ (reference sequence). There are 15 residues in the CDR3. V was clipped by 5 bases and J by 4 bases, with 18 bases between them. CDR3 protein: CASSPLWDGGYEQYF. The CDR3 DNA sequence: TGTGCCAGCAGCCCACTTTGGGACGGCGGATACGAGCAGTACTTC.

The chain's CDR3 is CASSRPNANSYNEQFF. The CDR3 DNA is TGTGCCAGCAGCCGGCCGAATGCCAACTCCTACAATGAGCAGTTCTTC. The chain couples TRBV3-1 to TRBJ2-1, with D uncertain. CDR1 and CDR2 (germline): LGHDT, YNNKEL (reference sequence). Trimming cost V 4 bases and J 0 bases, with 13 bases left between them. The CDR3 is 16 residues long.

This rearrangement joins TRBV12-3 or TRBV12-4 to TRBJ2-7; D not certain. The CDR3 sequence is 13 residues long. The V end was cut by 1 base, the J end by 3 bases, with 7 bases between. The CDR3, as DNA: TGTGCCAGCAGTTTAGGAGAAGACTACGAGCAGTACTTC. Amino acid sequence: CASSLGEDYEQYF.

The chain links TRBV15 to TRBJ1-4; no reliable D call. Germline V lookup: CDR1 LNHNV, CDR2 YYDKDF (reference sequence). CDR3 length equals 15 residues. V was pared by 3 bases and J by 0 bases, with 8 bases between. CDR3 coding DNA: TGTGCCACCAGCAGTAGAGGCTCAACTAATGAAAAACTGTTTTTT. Residues: CATSSRGSTNEKLFF.

The chain combines TRBV27 with TRBJ2-7; 7 bases are shared with TRBD2. Trimming removed 5 bases from V and 2 bases from J; junction bases left unmatched: 6. The CDR3 has 14 residues. CDR1 is MNHEY and CDR2 is SMNVEV in the germline V gene (reference sequence). The CDR3 is CASSRGEGPYEQYF. CDR3 in DNA: TGTGCCAGCAGTCGGGGGGAAGGTCCCTACGAGCAGTACTTC.

A single count supports this clonotype. The chain has TRBV12-3 or TRBV12-4 and TRBJ2-7, with TRBD2 matching over 7 bases. This CDR3 is 14 amino acids long. Trimming removed 7 bases from V and 0 bases from J; junction bases left unmatched: 6. CDR3 in amino acids: CASNPGGVSYEQYF. The CDR3 DNA is TGTGCCAGCAATCCTGGGGGGGTCTCCTACGAGCAGTACTTC.

Turning to this clonotype: One end of the junction does not line up with germline, which may come from a read error. The V gene is TRBV6-4, the J gene TRBJ2-1; D ambiguous. Germline V gene sequence: CDR1 MRHNA, CDR2 SNTAGT. The CDR3 contains 15 residues. The CDR3 nucleotides are TGTGCCAGCAAGGCGGCCGAGTCGCGTTTAAATGAGCGGTTCTTC. Its protein is CASKAAESRLNERFF.

This chain joins TRBV27 and TRBJ2-1; D is unresolved. Germline CDR1 reads MNHEY; CDR2 reads SMNVEV (reference sequence). This CDR3 has 16 amino acids. Trimming pared 5 bases from V and 5 bases from J, leaving 19 bases between. This chain's CDR3 is CASSRRVLILDNEQFF. The CDR3 DNA follows: TGTGCCAGCAGTCGTAGAGTTTTAATCCTAGACAATGAGCAGTTCTTC.

The gene calls are TRBV20-1 and TRBJ2-1, with 7 bases matching TRBD2. Per germline, CDR1 DFQATT and CDR2 SNEGSKA (reference sequence). The ends lost 0 bases at V and 2 bases at J; junction bases unmatched: 13. The CDR3 is made up of 18 amino acids. CDR3 coding DNA: TGCAGTGCTAGAGATCCGGCGGGAGTTGGGGTGACCTACAATGAGCAGTTCTTC. This sequence encodes CSARDPAGVGVTYNEQFF.

The J gene is TRBJ2-7, the V gene TRBV25-1, with 10 bases aligning to TRBD2. Germline CDR1 MGHDK, CDR2 SYGVNS. CDR3 length: 13 residues. The trim removed 6 bases at V and 7 bases at J, leaving 6 bases unmatched. The chain's CDR3 is CASRASGGNEQYF. Written as DNA, the CDR3 is TGTGCCAGCAGGGCTAGCGGGGGCAATGAGCAGTACTTC.

The chain is built from TRBV28 and TRBJ2-1; the D call may be TRBD1 or TRBD2 (5 bases each). In germline, CDR1 is MDHEN, CDR2 SYDVKM. Trimming shortened V by 2 bases and J by 9 bases, and 17 bases separated the two germline ends. The CDR3 sequence is 15 residues long. CDR3 sequence: CASSLGDRITTEQFF. The CDR3 DNA reads TGTGCCAGCAGTTTAGGGGACCGCATTACCACTGAGCAGTTCTTC. Full variable domain (remainder filled in from reference TRBV28 and TRBJ2-1): DVKVTQSSRYLVKRTGEKVFLECVQDMDHENMFWYRQDPGLGLRLIYFSYDVKMKEKGDIPEGYSVSREKKERFSLILESASTNQTSMYLCASSLGDRITTEQFFGPGTRLTVL.

This chain links TRBV13 with TRBJ2-3, with 7 bases aligning to TRBD2. From germline, CDR1 is PRHDT and CDR2 FYEKMQ (reference sequence). V gave up 5 bases and J gave up 1 base; unmatched junction bases: 6. This CDR3 spans 15 amino acids. CDR3 amino acids: CASSAGTIGTDTQYF. For the CDR3, the DNA is TGTGCCAGCAGCGCCGGGACTATCGGCACAGATACGCAGTATTTT.

This clonotype was picked up a small number of times. The chain recombines TRBV7-2 with TRBJ1-4; D remains ambiguous. Germline V gene lookup returns CDR1 SGHTA and CDR2 FQGNSA. V was cut by 4 bases and J by 4 bases, with 7 bases left in between. CDR3 size: 13 residues. The DNA of the CDR3 is TGTGCCAGCAGCTCCTACAATAATGAAAAACTGTTTTTT. Amino acids: CASSSYNNEKLFF.

The rearrangement joins TRBV6-6 to TRBJ2-1; 9 bases agree with TRBD1. The germline CDR1 and CDR2 sequences are MNHNY and SVGAGI (reference sequence). This CDR3 comprises 13 residues. V lost 11 bases, J lost 8 bases, and 10 bases stayed unmatched. The CDR3 sequence is CAVHDRGGHEQFF. Here the CDR3 DNA reads TGTGCCGTACACGACAGGGGGGGCCATGAGCAGTTCTTC.

The chain employs TRBV5-1 and TRBJ1-1, with a weak D call TRBD1 (6 bases). Germline CDR1 is SGHRS and CDR2 is YFSETQ. Trimming cost V 4 bases and J 3 bases, with 13 bases left between them. The CDR3 extends over 14 amino acids. For the CDR3, the DNA is TGCGCCAGCAGCGTCCAAACAGGGTACACTGAAGCTTTCTTT. Its protein is CASSVQTGYTEAFF.